This T cell receptor beta chain was found in a study of spatial heterogeneity in lung cancer. Carried by each TCR cDNA molecule was a unique molecular identifier. TCRdb redid the calling of the 5' RACE reads with MiXCR, one entry per CDR3 protein. The sample carries some 16,000 distinct CDR3 sequences, about 3.9% recorded once. Trimming left V 0 bases short and J 3 bases short, with 9 bases between. The CDR3 has 14 residues. CDR1 and CDR2 (germline): SGHDT, YYEEEE. Indicated time point: sample taken at primary tumor resection. Unsorted samples of tumor, nontumor lung or frozen PBMC had their whole RNA sequenced. This clonotype has a count of ten or more. This beta chain represents an off-target read in a library built for alpha chains; its size is of limited meaning.

Sequencing used normal lung tissue next to the tumor, obtained at surgery. This chain uses TRBV5-6 with TRBJ1-2; D not certain. This receptor was identified in a male donor with early-stage non-small cell lung cancer. The chain's CDR3 is CASSLARNDYGYTF. In DNA form, the CDR3 reads TGTGCCAGCAGCTTGGCCCGGAACGACTATGGCTACACCTTC.